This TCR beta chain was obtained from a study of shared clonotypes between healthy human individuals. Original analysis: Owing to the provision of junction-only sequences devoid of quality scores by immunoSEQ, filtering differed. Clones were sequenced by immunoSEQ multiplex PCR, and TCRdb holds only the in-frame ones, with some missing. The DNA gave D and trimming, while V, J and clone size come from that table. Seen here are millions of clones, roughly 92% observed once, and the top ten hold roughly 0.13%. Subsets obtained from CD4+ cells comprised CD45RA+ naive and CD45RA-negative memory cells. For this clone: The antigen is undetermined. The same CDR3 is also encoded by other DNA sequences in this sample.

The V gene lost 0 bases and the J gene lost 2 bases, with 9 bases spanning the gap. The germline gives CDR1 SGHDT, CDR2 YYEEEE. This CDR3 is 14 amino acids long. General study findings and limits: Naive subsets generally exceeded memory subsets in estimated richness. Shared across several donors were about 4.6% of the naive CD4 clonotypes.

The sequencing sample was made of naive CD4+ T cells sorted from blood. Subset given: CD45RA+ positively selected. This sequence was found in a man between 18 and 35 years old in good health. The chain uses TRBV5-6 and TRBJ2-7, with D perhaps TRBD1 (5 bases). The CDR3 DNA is TGTGCCAGCAGCTTGGCCGGACAAACCTACGAGCAGTACTTC. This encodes CASSLAGQTYEQYF. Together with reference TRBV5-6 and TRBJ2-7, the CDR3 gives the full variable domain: DAGVTQSPTHLIKTRGQQVTLRCSPKSGHDTVSWYQQALGQGPQFIFQYYEEEERQRGNFPDRFSGHQFPNYSSELNVNALLLGDSALYLCASSLAGQTYEQYFGPGTRLTVT.